These 15 T cell receptor beta chains came from one sample sequenced in a study of tumor T cells in aggressive B-cell lymphoma. Using immunoSEQ multiplex PCR, the repertoire was profiled, and TCRdb retains in-frame clones only, with some absent. Seen here are under 3,500 clones, approximately 90% observed once, and the top ten hold 6.5% to 9%. The sequencing input was tumor tissue. The receptors derive from an adult with diffuse large B cell lymphoma.

As concerns this clone: One junction end disagrees with the germline gene, perhaps due to a read error. This sequence joins TRBV6-1 and TRBJ2-5; TRBD2 agrees at 9 bases. The CDR3 loop spans 15 amino acids. Germline V gene lookup returns CDR1 MNHNS and CDR2 SASEGT. CDR3 sequence (DNA): TGTGCCAGCAGTGACCTGGGGACTAGCCAAGAGACCCAATACTTC. It codes for CASSDLGTSQETQYF.

The chain recombines TRBV11-3 with TRBJ2-5; 7 bases map to TRBD1. Germline CDR1 SGHNT, CDR2 YENEEA. The CDR3 is 14 amino acids. V was clipped by 4 bases and J by 3 bases; unmatched bases: 5. CDR3: CASSSRQGEETQYF. DNA of the CDR3: TGTGCCAGCAGCTCTCGACAGGGAGAAGAGACCCAGTACTTC.

This chain connects TRBV6-1 to TRBJ2-2; D remains unclear. V gave up 5 bases and J gave up 10 bases, with 11 bases separating them. The germline V gene encodes CDR1 MNHNS and CDR2 SASEGT. The CDR3 sequence is 12 residues long. The CDR3 sequence: CASSLKPKELFF. The CDR3 DNA sequence: TGTGCCAGCAGTCTGAAGCCAAAGGAGCTGTTTTTT.

This clone was detected once. The chain uses TRBV27 and TRBJ1-1, with D perhaps TRBD1 (6 bases). CDR1 MNHEY and CDR2 SMNVEV come from the germline V gene (reference sequence). The length of the CDR3 is 14 residues. V was shortened by 2 bases and J by 4 bases, with 11 bases between the two germline ends. CDR3 nucleotide sequence: TGTGCCAGCAGTTTAGCCCAGGGGACCACTGAAGCTTTCTTT. Its translation: CASSLAQGTTEAFF.

The chain uses TRBV9 and TRBJ2-2; TRBD1 matches 7 bases. Germline trimming cut 3 bases from V and 6 bases from J; bases unmatched to any gene: 5. The germline V gene encodes CDR1 SGDLS and CDR2 YYNGEE. CDR3 length: 14 amino acids. CDR3 bases: TGTGCCAGCAGCGCTTCAACAGGGGCCGGGGAGCTGTTTTTT. Translating it yields CASSASTGAGELFF.

Remarks on this clone: This CDR3 is also generated by other DNA sequences in the sample. The chain recombines TRBV9 with TRBJ2-1; 11 bases match TRBD2. Germline V lookup: CDR1 SGDLS, CDR2 YYNGEE. This CDR3 has 15 amino acids. The ends lost 4 bases at V and 7 bases at J; junction bases unmatched: 7. CDR3 DNA: TGTGCCAGCAGCATTCTAGCGGGAGGACGAAATGAGCAGTTCTTC. Residues: CASSILAGGRNEQFF. Filled out from reference TRBV9 and TRBJ2-1, the complete variable domain reads DSGVTQTPKHLITATGQRVTLRCSPRSGDLSVYWYQQSLDQGLQFLIQYYNGEERAKGNILERFSAQQFPDLHSELNLSSLELGDSALYFCASSILAGGRNEQFFGPGTRLTVL.

The genes are TRBV28 and TRBJ2-5, with D tentatively TRBD2 (6 bases). The DNA matches TRBJ2-7 better at its end, which makes the J call doubtful. Per the germline V gene, CDR1 is MDHEN and CDR2 is SYDVKM. The CDR3 totals 12 residues. The CDR3 protein is CASRRDTYEQYF. DNA for the CDR3: TGTGCCAGCCGGAGGGATACCTACGAGCAGTACTTC.

The genes are TRBV5-1 and TRBJ1-6; D unclear. V was shortened by 1 base and J by 8 bases, with 7 bases between the two germline ends. Germline-derived CDR1 and CDR2 are SGHRS and YFSETQ. This CDR3 has 13 residues. The CDR3 DNA sequence: TGCGCCAGCAGCTTGAACAGTGATTCACCCCTCCACTTT. This gives the protein CASSLNSDSPLHF.

The gene calls are TRBV27 and TRBJ1-1; 7 positions match TRBD1. In germline, CDR1 is MNHEY, CDR2 SMNVEV (reference sequence). This CDR3 has 18 amino acids. The J segment lost 4 bases and the V segment lost 0 bases, leaving 14 bases of the junction unmatched. CDR3 sequence: CASSLSGQELPWGTEAFF. Written as DNA, the CDR3 is TGTGCCAGCAGTTTATCCGGACAGGAATTGCCATGGGGCACTGAAGCTTTCTTT.

V gene TRBV15 combines with J gene TRBJ1-2; D may be TRBD1 (6 bases). The CDR3 contains 13 residues. V shed 5 bases and J shed 7 bases, with 14 bases lying between them. The germline CDR1 and CDR2 sequences are LNHNV and YYDKDF (reference sequence). The CDR3 sequence is CATSAHRVGGYTF. CDR3 sequence (DNA): TGTGCCACCAGCGCCCACAGGGTAGGTGGCTACACCTTC.

The chain carries TRBV5-1 and TRBJ1-2; TRBD1 matches 9 bases. The CDR3 sequence is 13 residues long. V trimming: 4 bases; J trimming: 7 bases; junction bases outside the gene matches: 5. Germline lookup yields CDR1 SGHRS and CDR2 YFSETQ. CDR3 sequence reads: CASSPGQGIGYTF. The CDR3, as DNA: TGCGCCAGCAGCCCAGGACAGGGGATTGGCTACACCTTC.

In its sample, this clone was seen once. The V gene is TRBV11-2, the J gene TRBJ2-1, with TRBD2 matching 11 bases. The CDR3 has 18 amino acids. Per germline, CDR1 SGHAT and CDR2 FQNNGV. Trimming took 0 bases from V and 7 from J; bases not matched to a gene: 11. The CDR3 is CASSLDHRLAGLLNEQFF. The CDR3 DNA is TGTGCCAGCAGCTTAGATCATAGACTAGCGGGGCTTTTAAATGAGCAGTTCTTC. Full variable domain (remainder filled in from reference TRBV11-2 and TRBJ2-1): EAGVAQSPRYKIIEKRQSVAFWCNPISGHATLYWYQQILGQGPKLLIQFQNNGVVDDSQLPKDRFSAERLKGVDSTLKIQPAKLEDSAVYLCASSLDHRLAGLLNEQFFGPGTRLTVL.

J is TRBJ1-1 and V is TRBV19; possibly TRBD1 for D (6 bases). The CDR3 runs to 15 residues. From germline, CDR1 is LNHDA and CDR2 SQIVND (reference sequence). The ends were cut back, 4 bases at V and 1 base at J, with 13 bases in the middle. The CDR3 coding sequence is TGTGCCAGTAGTAGCCCCGCGACAGGGAACACTGAAGCTTTCTTT. This translates into CASSSPATGNTEAFF.

The chain joins TRBV7-6 to TRBJ2-1; no clear D gene. CDR1 and CDR2 from the germline V gene are SGHVS and FNYEAQ. The CDR3 covers 12 residues. Trimming cost V 1 base and J 6 bases, with 4 bases left between them. As DNA, the CDR3 is TGTGCCAGCAGCTTAGGGCTCAATGAGCAGTTCTTC. It specifies CASSLGLNEQFF.

In DNA, the CDR3 is TGCAGCGCCGTGACCCCCGGGACAGGTAATGAGCAGTTCTTC. Residues: CSAVTPGTGNEQFF. The chain joins TRBV29-1 to TRBJ2-1; 8 positions match TRBD1. The CDR3 has 14 amino acids. Germline V lookup: CDR1 SQVTM, CDR2 ANQGSEA. After removal of 7 bases from V and 7 bases from J, the junction contained 12 bases not matched to a gene.